This passage covers 2 T cell receptor beta chains from one sample sequenced in a study of identical twins. In TCRdb, the 5' RACE reads were re-called with MiXCR into one record per CDR3 protein. The sample includes approximately 470,000 distinct CDR3 sequences, 14% seen only once; the top ten take around 0.57%. The same sample was also used in a study of yellow fever vaccine responses in identical twins.

Sequenced: CD4+ T cells sorted from blood. All receptors derive from a woman younger than 35 in good health.

The V call is TRBV10-3, the J call TRBJ1-2, with 11 bases that match TRBD1. With 7 bases clipped from V and 5 bases from J, the junction kept 6 bases outside the gene matches. The CDR3 runs 14 residues. The V gene's germline CDR1 is ENHRY and CDR2 SYGVKD. The CDR3 DNA sequence: TGTGCCATCAACGCGGGACAGGGGGATTATGGCTACACCTTC. Its protein is CAINAGQGDYGYTF.

In this sample, this clonotype turned up a few times. The J gene is TRBJ2-1, the V gene TRBV2; TRBD2 is a possible D gene (6 bases). The CDR3 is 16 residues long. Trimming cost V 6 bases and J 2 bases, with 17 bases left between them. Germline V gene sequence: CDR1 SNHLY, CDR2 FYNNEI. The DNA of the CDR3 is TGTGCCAGCAGGAACCGGGACTCCAGGGCCTACAATGAGCAGTTCTTC. Translating gives CASRNRDSRAYNEQFF. The entire variable domain, with the rest obtained from reference TRBV2 and TRBJ2-1, is as follows: EPEVTQTPSHQVTQMGQEVILRCVPISNHLYFYWYRQILGQKVEFLVSFYNNEISEKSEIFDDQFSVERPDGSNFTLKIRSTKLEDSAMYFCASRNRDSRAYNEQFFGPGTRLTVL.